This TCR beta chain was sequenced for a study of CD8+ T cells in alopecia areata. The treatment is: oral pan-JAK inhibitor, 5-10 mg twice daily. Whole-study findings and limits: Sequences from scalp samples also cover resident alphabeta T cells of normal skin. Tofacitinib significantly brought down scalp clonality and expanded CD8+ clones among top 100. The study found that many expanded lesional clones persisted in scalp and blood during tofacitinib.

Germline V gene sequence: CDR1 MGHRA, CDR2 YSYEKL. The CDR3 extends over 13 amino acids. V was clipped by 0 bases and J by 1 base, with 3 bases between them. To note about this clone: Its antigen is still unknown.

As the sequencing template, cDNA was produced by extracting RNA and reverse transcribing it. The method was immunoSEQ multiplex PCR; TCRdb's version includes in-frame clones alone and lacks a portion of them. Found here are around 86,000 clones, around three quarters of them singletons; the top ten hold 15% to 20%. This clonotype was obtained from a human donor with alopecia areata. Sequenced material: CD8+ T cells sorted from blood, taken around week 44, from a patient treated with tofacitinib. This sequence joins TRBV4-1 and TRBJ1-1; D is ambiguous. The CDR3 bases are TGCGCCAGCAGCCAAGAATCGAACACTGAAGCTTTCTTT. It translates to CASSQESNTEAFF.